The rows below give T cell receptor beta chains drawn from one sample of a study of T cell repertoires in cytomegalovirus infection. Using its own MiXCR run on the reads, TCRdb lists one record per CDR3 protein. The sample shows fewer than 200,000 distinct CDR3 sequences, about 21% of them seen only once. The sequencing sample was made of PBMCs. All receptors derive from a human donor in good health (CMV status not recorded). Some clones in this sample may be carry-over from other donors' samples. Each CDR3 is given with its conserved first and last residue. The D gene is left open where the match is weak. Rows give clone size only sometimes, using once, few, many, or a class for an expanded clone.

V: TRBV5-1; size: .; J: TRBJ2-5; length: 17; D: TRBD2; DNA: TGCGCCAGCAGCTGGGGGACTAGCGGGAGACGGGAGGAGACCCAGTACTTC; CDR3: CASSWGTSGRREETQYF
V: TRBV4-1; size: few; J: TRBJ1-2; length: 16; D: .; DNA: TGCGCCAGCAGCCAAGACCCCGGGATTCCCCTCTATGGCTACACCTTC; CDR3: CASSQDPGIPLYGYTF
V: TRBV2; size: .; J: TRBJ1-2; length: 14; D: .; DNA: TGTGCCAGCAGTGTCCTCACAGCAAACTATGGCTACACCTTC; CDR3: CASSVLTANYGYTF
V: TRBV5-1; size: .; J: TRBJ2-7; length: 13; D: .; DNA: TGCGCCAGCAGCGGGGACGGCCTCACCGAGCAGTACTTC; CDR3: CASSGDGLTEQYF
V: TRBV7-2; size: few; J: TRBJ1-2; length: 15; D: .; DNA: TGTGCCAGCAGCTTAGAACTTAGTCCTAACTATGGCTACACCTTC; CDR3: CASSLELSPNYGYTF
V: TRBV25-1; size: few; J: TRBJ1-2; length: 13; D: .; DNA: TGTGCCAGCAGTTTTCTAGTAGGCTATGGCTACACCTTC; CDR3: CASSFLVGYGYTF
V: TRBV6-6; size: few; J: TRBJ2-6; length: 17; D: TRBD1; DNA: TGTGCCAGCAGCCCTGGACAGGGACGCTCTGGGGCCAACGTCCTGACTTTC; CDR3: CASSPGQGRSGANVLTF
V: TRBV7-2; size: many; J: TRBJ2-1; length: 17; D: TRBD2; DNA: TGTGCCAGCAGCACGAGGACTAGCGGGAGGGCCCTCGGTGAGCAGTTCTTC; CDR3: CASSTRTSGRALGEQFF
V: TRBV19; size: .; J: TRBJ1-5; length: 15; D: .; DNA: TGTGTCAGTAGTATCCCGGGGTTGGGCAATCAGCCCCAGCATTTT; CDR3: CVSSIPGLGNQPQHF
V: TRBV7-9; size: .; J: TRBJ2-3; length: 14; D: TRBD2; DNA: TGTGCCAGCAGCTCTCGACCGGGAGGGGATACGCAGTATTTT; CDR3: CASSSRPGGDTQYF
V: TRBV6-1; size: many; J: TRBJ1-4; length: 15; D: .; DNA: TGTGCCAGCAGTGACTACGGGAACTTTAATGAAAAACTGTTTTTT; CDR3: CASSDYGNFNEKLFF
V: TRBV28; size: .; J: TRBJ1-2; length: 15; D: TRBD1; DNA: TGTGCCAGCAGTTTCCGGGACAGGGCTTTCTATGGCTACACCTTC; CDR3: CASSFRDRAFYGYTF
V: TRBV5-1; size: few; J: TRBJ2-5; length: 14; D: TRBD2; DNA: TGCGCCAGCAGCTTGGGTTCGGGAGGAGAGACCCAGTACTTC; CDR3: CASSLGSGGETQYF
V: TRBV28; size: .; J: TRBJ2-5; length: 14; D: .; DNA: TGTGCCAGCAGTACCGGACAATCACAAGAGACCCAGTACTTC; CDR3: CASSTGQSQETQYF
V: TRBV20-1; size: .; J: TRBJ2-1; length: 14; D: TRBD2; DNA: TGCAGTGCTCATCAGCGGGGAAGTTACAATGAGCAGTTCTTC; CDR3: CSAHQRGSYNEQFF
V: TRBV7-9; size: many; J: TRBJ1-2; length: 15; D: .; DNA: TGTGCCAGCAGCTTATTGGTCAGGGGCAACTATGGCTACACCTTC; CDR3: CASSLLVRGNYGYTF
V: TRBV4-1; size: .; J: TRBJ2-6; length: 17; D: .; DNA: TGCGCCAGCAGTAAGACCCCATCGGGCTCTGGGGCCAACGTCCTGACTTTC; CDR3: CASSKTPSGSGANVLTF
V: TRBV28; size: few; J: TRBJ1-5; length: 13; D: .; DNA: TGTGCCAGCAGTTCTATCTCTAATCAGCCCCAGCATTTT; CDR3: CASSSISNQPQHF
V: TRBV11-3; size: many; J: TRBJ2-5; length: 13; D: TRBD1; DNA: TGTGCCAGCAGTCTGACAGGGGTTGAGACCCAGTACTTC; CDR3: CASSLTGVETQYF
V: TRBV12-3/TRBV12-4; size: .; J: TRBJ2-5; length: 14; D: .; DNA: TGTCCCAGCAGTGTCCGGCACAGCCAAGAGACCCAGTACTTC; CDR3: CPSSVRHSQETQYF
V: TRBV29-1; size: .; J: TRBJ2-7; length: 13; D: TRBD2; DNA: TGCAGCGCATCCGGGACTAGTACATACGAGCAGTACTTC; CDR3: CSASGTSTYEQYF
V: TRBV6-1; size: many; J: TRBJ1-2; length: 14; D: .; DNA: TGTGCCAGCAGTGGACAGCCCCCCAACTATGGCTACACCTTC; CDR3: CASSGQPPNYGYTF
V: TRBV29-1; size: .; J: TRBJ2-7; length: 15; D: .; DNA: TGCAGCGTTCGCGACAGATACGACTTCTCCTACGAGCAGTACTTC; CDR3: CSVRDRYDFSYEQYF
V: TRBV20-1; size: .; J: TRBJ1-1; length: 13; D: .; DNA: TGCAGTGCTAAAGGGACCGGAGGTAGGGAAGCTTTCTTT; CDR3: CSAKGTGGREAFF
V: TRBV7-6; size: many; J: TRBJ1-4; length: 14; D: .; DNA: TGTGCCAGCAGCTTGGGGGCAGTCAATGAAAAACTGTTTTTT; CDR3: CASSLGAVNEKLFF
V: TRBV7-2; size: many; J: TRBJ2-1; length: 16; D: .; DNA: TGTGCCAGCAGCTTAGCGGCGGGGTTGGTCTACAATGAGCAGTTCTTC; CDR3: CASSLAAGLVYNEQFF
V: TRBV11-2; size: .; J: TRBJ2-5; length: 15; D: .; DNA: TGTGCCAGCAGCCCCGGGACCCTGAAAAGGGAGACCCAGTACTTC; CDR3: CASSPGTLKRETQYF
V: TRBV7-3; size: many; J: TRBJ2-3; length: 15; D: .; DNA: TGTGCCAGCAGCACCCGGGGGCACCCCACAGATACGCAGTATTTT; CDR3: CASSTRGHPTDTQYF